A selection of T cell receptor beta chains follows, all from one sample in a study of blood T cell repertoires in COVID-19. Clones were read by immunoSEQ multiplex PCR, and TCRdb kept only the in-frame ones, dropping some. The data show about 94,000 clones, with about four fifths seen just once and about 5.7% held by the top ten. Input material: peripheral blood. Receptor source: a man between 70 and 80 years old with COVID-19, enrolled during active disease. Both conserved end residues are part of each CDR3. Each record gives: clone size, V gene, D gene, J gene, CDR3 DNA, CDR3 protein. D genes are given only for firm matches. Not all rows give a size; the values are once, few, many and, for expanded clones, a class.

>few|TRBV11-3|-|TRBJ2-5
TGTGCCAGCAGCGCAGGATTTCGGGAGACCCAGTACTTC
CASSAGFRETQYF
>-|TRBV6-5|TRBD1|TRBJ1-6
TGTGCCAGCAGTTACCGGGACAGGGGCGGCTCACCCCTCCACTTT
CASSYRDRGGSPLHF
>-|TRBV10-3|TRBD1|TRBJ1-4
TGTGCCATCGGGTCCGGGACAGCAAATGAAAAACTGTTTTTT
CAIGSGTANEKLFF
>-|TRBV29-1|-|TRBJ2-5
TGCAGCGTTGCCCCCTCCAGGGTTCAAGAGACCCAGTACTTC
CSVAPSRVQETQYF
>-|TRBV5-1|TRBD2|TRBJ2-5
TGCGCCAGCACCTCGGGACTAGCGGGGCTCCAAGAGACCCAGTACTTC
CASTSGLAGLQETQYF
>-|TRBV5-1|TRBD1|TRBJ2-5
TGCGCCAGCAGCTCTGGACAGGGGCGAGAGACCCAGTACTTC
CASSSGQGRETQYF
>-|TRBV5-1|TRBD2|TRBJ2-1
TGCGCCAGCAGCACTGGACTAGCGGGGTACAATGAGCAGTTCTTC
CASSTGLAGYNEQFF
>-|TRBV4-1|-|TRBJ1-3
TGCGCCAGCAGCCAAGCTTACAGCTCTGGAAACACCATATATTTT
CASSQAYSSGNTIYF
>-|TRBV28|TRBD2|TRBJ2-1
TGTGCCAGCGCGTTGCCTAGCGGGAGTTATGAGCAGTTCTTC
CASALPSGSYEQFF
>-|TRBV25-1|-|TRBJ2-5
TGTGCCAGCAGTGTGGGGGGAGGTGGGGAGACCCAGTACTTC
CASSVGGGGETQYF
>-|TRBV10-3|TRBD2|TRBJ2-2
TGTGCCACTTCCGGACTAGCGGGGAACACCGGGGAGCTGTTTTTT
CATSGLAGNTGELFF
>few|TRBV19|TRBD1|TRBJ1-5
TGTGCCAGTAGTGATAGGGGGCTTATTCAGCCCCAGCATTTT
CASSDRGLIQPQHF
>-|TRBV5-4|-|TRBJ1-2
TGTGCCAGCAGCCCCGGGGGGGTCCGACACGATGGCTACACCTTC
CASSPGGVRHDGYTF
>-|TRBV6-2/TRBV6-3|TRBD2|TRBJ2-1
TGTGCCAGCAGTTACTCGTTTTCACAGGGAATAGCGGGAGCGGGTAATGAGCAGTTCTTC
CASSYSFSQGIAGAGNEQFF
>-|TRBV5-5|TRBD1|TRBJ2-3
TGTGCCAGCAGCTTCAAGACAGGGAGCACAGATACGCAGTATTTT
CASSFKTGSTDTQYF
>-|TRBV5-5|-|TRBJ2-3
TGTGCCAGCAGCTTGGAATCCGTGAGCACAGATACGCAGTATTTT
CASSLESVSTDTQYF
>-|TRBV2|-|TRBJ2-1
TGTGCCAGCAGTGGAAGCGGATGGGGCAATGAGCAGTTCTTC
CASSGSGWGNEQFF
>-|TRBV10-3|TRBD1|TRBJ1-1
TGTGCCATCAGTGACGGGACAGGGTACACTGAAGCTTTCTTT
CAISDGTGYTEAFF
>-|TRBV9|TRBD2|TRBJ2-2
TGTGCCAGCAGCTCAGGGACTAGCGGGAGGAGATCCACCGGGGAGCTGTTTTTT
CASSSGTSGRRSTGELFF
>-|TRBV9|-|TRBJ1-6
TGTGCCAGCAGCCCCAGGAGCGGGCAAAATTCACCCCTCCACTTT
CASSPRSGQNSPLHF
>-|TRBV18|-|TRBJ2-5
TGTGCCAGCTCACCCGGACATCAAGAGACCCAGTACTTC
CASSPGHQETQYF
>-|TRBV19|-|TRBJ1-3
TGTGCCAGTAGTGCGGGTGCGCGTGGAAACACCATATATTTT
CASSAGARGNTIYF
>few|TRBV5-4|TRBD1|TRBJ1-5
TGTGCCAGCAGCACCCAGGGGGCCCAGCCCCAGCATTTT
CASSTQGAQPQHF
>-|TRBV19|-|TRBJ1-4
TGTGCCAGTAGGGAGTGGGGGGATGAAAAACTGTTTTTT
CASREWGDEKLFF
>-|TRBV7-2|-|TRBJ1-1
TGTGCCAGCAGCTCACATGGGGCCGGGACTGAAGCTTTCTTT
CASSSHGAGTEAFF
>once|TRBV4-3|-|TRBJ1-2
TGCGCCAGCAGCCAATGGGGGGGTGGCGATGGCTACACCTTC
CASSQWGGGDGYTF
>-|TRBV7-6|TRBD2|TRBJ2-1
TGTGCCAGCAGCTTGGGCGAAGGGACCGGGACTAGTGAGGATGAGCAGTTCTTC
CASSLGEGTGTSEDEQFF
>-|TRBV2|-|TRBJ1-1
TGTGCCAGCACCCCGGAGATGAACACTGAAGCTTTCTTT
CASTPEMNTEAFF
>-|TRBV2|TRBD1|TRBJ2-3
TGTGCCAGCAGAGCCGGGACAGGGTTGACAGATACGCAGTATTTT
CASRAGTGLTDTQYF
>-|TRBV19|-|TRBJ1-5
TGTGCCAGTCGCCAGGGGACGTTAGGCAATCAGCCCCAGCATTTT
CASRQGTLGNQPQHF
>many|TRBV6-2/TRBV6-3|-|TRBJ2-2
TGTGCCAGCAGTTACGCGGGTTCCGGGGAGCTGTTTTTT
CASSYAGSGELFF
>-|TRBV5-1|TRBD1|TRBJ1-1
TGCGCCAGCAGCGGCAACAGGGGAGACACTGAAGCTTTCTTT
CASSGNRGDTEAFF
>-|TRBV7-2|TRBD2|TRBJ2-1
TGTGCCAGCAGCTTTGGCCTAGCGGGTTACAATGAGCAGTTCTTC
CASSFGLAGYNEQFF
>-|TRBV28|TRBD1|TRBJ1-2
TGTGCCAGCAGCCTACTCCCGGGACAGGACTCTAATGGCTACACCTTC
CASSLLPGQDSNGYTF
>-|TRBV19|-|TRBJ2-3
TGTGCCAGTAGTATAGGGCTAGCGACTAGCACAGATACGCAGTATTTT
CASSIGLATSTDTQYF
>-|TRBV19|TRBD1|TRBJ1-2
TGTGCCAGTAGAGACAGGGGCATTAACTATGGCTACACCTTC
CASRDRGINYGYTF
>-|TRBV28|TRBD2|TRBJ2-7
TGTGCCAGCACAGGCGGGAGGGCCAACGAGCAGTACTTC
CASTGGRANEQYF
>many|TRBV25-1|-|TRBJ1-2
TGTGCCAGCAGTCGCTCGGGTACAGGATCGTATGGCTACACCTTC
CASSRSGTGSYGYTF
>once|TRBV2|TRBD1|TRBJ2-3
TGTGCCAGCAGCAAACAGGGGACAGATACGCAGTATTTT
CASSKQGTDTQYF
>-|TRBV7-3|TRBD1|TRBJ2-2
TGTGCCAGCAGCTTAAGACAGGGGACGACCGGGGAGCTGTTTTTT
CASSLRQGTTGELFF
>few|TRBV7-6|TRBD1|TRBJ2-7
TGTGCCAGCAGCTTATTGGGGACAGCCTACGAGCAGTACTTC
CASSLLGTAYEQYF
>-|TRBV2|-|TRBJ1-2
TGTGCCAGCAGCCAGATAAATGGCTACACCTTC
CASSQINGYTF
>-|TRBV5-1|-|TRBJ2-7
TGCGCCAGCAGCCCGGCGGCCACTAGGTTTTACGAGCAGTACTTC
CASSPAATRFYEQYF
>-|TRBV11-2|-|TRBJ2-5
TGTGCCAGCAGGTTCGGAAGGGGTGTATGGGAGACCCAGTACTTC
CASRFGRGVWETQYF
>-|TRBV7-2|TRBD1|TRBJ2-1
TGTGCCAGCAGGCCGGGACAGGCCATCGGGGAGCAGTTCTTC
CASRPGQAIGEQFF
>-|TRBV28|-|TRBJ1-1
TGTGCCAGCAGTTCTGCAGGCTTGAACACTGAAGCTTTCTTT
CASSSAGLNTEAFF
>-|TRBV11-2|-|TRBJ2-3
TGTGCCAGCAGCTTATGGCCTAGCGGAGGGGGGATCACAGATACGCAGTATTTT
CASSLWPSGGGITDTQYF
>-|TRBV29-1|-|TRBJ1-3
TGCAGCGTTGAAGGGCGGGGGCATAACTCTGGAAACACCATATATTTT
CSVEGRGHNSGNTIYF
>once|TRBV9|-|TRBJ2-1
TGTGCCAGCAGCGTAGGGGGGCAACTAGGAAGTGAGCAGTTCTTC
CASSVGGQLGSEQFF
>once|TRBV7-9|TRBD1|TRBJ1-6
TGTGCCAGCAGACCCGACAGGGGCGAGAATTCACCCCTCCACTTT
CASRPDRGENSPLHF
>-|TRBV3-1/TRBV3-2|-|TRBJ2-1
TGTGCCAGCAGCCGTCAGAATGAGCAGTTCTTC
CASSRQNEQFF
>-|TRBV2|-|TRBJ2-7
TGTGCCAGCAGTGAAGTATGGAGAGAGCAGTACTTC
CASSEVWREQYF
>once|TRBV28|-|TRBJ2-1
TGTGCCAGCAGTTTACTCCGAGCCGAGCAGTTCTTC
CASSLLRAEQFF